This TCR beta chain was recovered during a study of cytomegalovirus exposure and HLA in healthy donors. Looking at the study overall: One earlier analysis, a look at 150 million to 200 million T cells, found more than 100 million unique TCR beta sequences. Study results and caveats: In a later analysis, common viral pathogens appeared linked to several of the most significant clusters. Later work found most CMV-associated TCR beta chains apparently HLA-restricted.

Healthy individuals who donated bone marrow served as the donors. In the case of this clone: Its antigen remains unknown.

Use of 60 Vbeta and 13 Jbeta primers characterized the PCR. Libraries were prepared by immunoSEQ multiplex PCR; TCRdb keeps only in-frame clonotypes and omits some of them. The sample lists 120,000 or so clones, over 65% occurring once. The CDR3 extends over 14 amino acids. Germline V gene sequence: CDR1 SQVTM, CDR2 ANQGSEA. Trimming stripped 4 bases from V and 2 bases from J, with 12 bases between. This receptor was obtained from a young man in good health and CMV-seronegative. Sequences were obtained from PBMCs. This chain connects TRBV29-1 to TRBJ2-1, with a tentative D call TRBD2 (5 bases). This CDR3 is CSVVGTGAYNEQFF. CDR3 DNA sequence: TGCAGCGTTGTAGGTACCGGGGCCTACAATGAGCAGTTCTTC.